The rows below give T cell receptor beta chains drawn from one sample of a study of T cell repertoires in cytomegalovirus infection. TCRdb re-called the reads through MiXCR, storing one row per CDR3 protein. The table shows approximately 590,000 distinct CDR3 sequences, with over 35% occurring only once. The antigens these receptors bind are not known. The sequenced sample was cultured PBMCs, obtained from culture after CMV antigen stimulation. The receptors stem from a human donor in good health (CMV status not recorded). Some clones in this sample may be carry-over from other donors' samples. Both conserved end residues are part of each CDR3. The D gene is left open where the match is weak. Only part of the rows carry a size: once, few, many, or a class if the clone is expanded.

clone size	J gene	V gene	D gene	CDR3 DNA	CDR3 protein
few	TRBJ2-3	TRBV19	NA	TGTGCCAGTATTGGGTCTTCGGGTGGCACAGATACGCAGTATTTT	CASIGSSGGTDTQYF
many	TRBJ2-3	TRBV7-2	TRBD2	TGTGCCAGCAGCCCCCCCCCGGGCGGGGGTCAAACAGATACGCAGTATTTT	CASSPPPGGGQTDTQYF
few	TRBJ1-1	TRBV25-1	NA	TGTGCCAGCAGTGACGGACCGATGAACACTGAAGCTTTCTTT	CASSDGPMNTEAFF
NA	TRBJ1-3	TRBV20-1	NA	TGCAGTGCTAGAAGGTCGAACTCTGGAAACACCATATATTTT	CSARRSNSGNTIYF
once	TRBJ1-2	TRBV27	NA	TGTGCCAGCAGTTCAGTATACCTATCTGGCTACACCTTC	CASSSVYLSGYTF
NA	TRBJ2-5	TRBV12-3/TRBV12-4	NA	TGTGCCAGCAGTATAGGGTTAGTGGAGACCCAGTACTTC	CASSIGLVETQYF
NA	TRBJ2-3	TRBV7-2	NA	TGTGCCAGCAGCTGGGGTGTGAGGGCTGGAACAGATACGCAGTATTTT	CASSWGVRAGTDTQYF
few	TRBJ2-5	TRBV4-3	NA	TGCGCCAGCAGCCAACTTTGGGGGGAAGAGACCCAGTACTTC	CASSQLWGEETQYF
NA	TRBJ1-6	TRBV4-1	TRBD1	TGCGCCAGCAGCCCGAATCGGCAGGGGGCTGTTAATTCACCCCTCCACTTT	CASSPNRQGAVNSPLHF
NA	TRBJ2-5	TRBV9	NA	TGTGCCAGCAGCGGCAGGGACACCGTCGTAGAGACCCAGTACTTC	CASSGRDTVVETQYF
NA	TRBJ1-5	TRBV6-1	NA	TGTGCCAGCAGTGAAGTCGTAGGAGCTCGACAGCCCCAGCATTTT	CASSEVVGARQPQHF
few	TRBJ2-3	TRBV2	NA	TGTGCCAGCGTAGGGGGGGTTAGTCCTCCCACAGATACGCAGTATTTT	CASVGGVSPPTDTQYF
few	TRBJ1-1	TRBV12-3/TRBV12-4	TRBD1	TGTGCCAGCACCCTCGGCGACAGGGAGAACACTGAAGCTTTCTTT	CASTLGDRENTEAFF
few	TRBJ1-2	TRBV6-2/TRBV6-3	NA	TGTGCCAGCAATACTGGGGGCGCTTACTACACCTTC	CASNTGGAYYTF
few	TRBJ1-5	TRBV27	NA	TGTGCCAGCAGTTTTGACCCCACCCTTGGCGATCAGCCCCAGCATTTT	CASSFDPTLGDQPQHF
NA	TRBJ1-2	TRBV5-5	TRBD1	TGTGCCAGCAGCCCAATCGGACAGGAGTTCTATGGCTACACCTTC	CASSPIGQEFYGYTF
NA	TRBJ1-3	TRBV29-1	NA	TGCAGCGCTGAGGTGGACTCTGGAAACACCATATATTTT	CSAEVDSGNTIYF
NA	TRBJ2-6	TRBV6-5	NA	TGTGCCAGCAGTTACAAGGGCTCGGACGTCCTGACTTTC	CASSYKGSDVLTF
NA	TRBJ2-6	TRBV4-1	NA	TGCGCCAGCAGCCAAGATCTTTATGAAGCTGGGGCCAACGTCCTGACTTTC	CASSQDLYEAGANVLTF
few	TRBJ2-7	TRBV18	NA	TGTGCCAGCTCACCACCAGGGACGGAGTACGAGCAGTACTTC	CASSPPGTEYEQYF
NA	TRBJ2-5	TRBV11-2	NA	TGTGCCAGCAGCCCCAAGTTTCGGCGAGAGACCCAGTACTTC	CASSPKFRRETQYF
few	TRBJ2-2	TRBV27	NA	TGTGCCAGCAGTTTGAGGGGTGCCGGGGAGCTGTTTTTT	CASSLRGAGELFF
NA	TRBJ2-1	TRBV10-3	NA	TGTGCCATCAGTGACAGAGTTGAGGGGAAAAATGAGCAGTTCTTC	CAISDRVEGKNEQFF
NA	TRBJ2-3	TRBV28	NA	TGTGCCAGCAGTGGAGGACCTTTCCATACGCAGTATTTT	CASSGGPFHTQYF
NA	TRBJ2-1	TRBV19	NA	TGTGCCAGTAGTGGGCTAGTACCTTACAATGAGCAGTTCTTC	CASSGLVPYNEQFF
few	TRBJ2-7	TRBV7-2	TRBD2	TGTGCCAGCAGCTTAGAGAGGGCGGGAGAATACGAGCAGTACTTC	CASSLERAGEYEQYF
once	TRBJ1-3	TRBV12-3/TRBV12-4	NA	TGTGCCAGCAGTACCACAGGGCGCGCTGGAAACACCATATATTTT	CASSTTGRAGNTIYF